These 2 T cell receptor beta chains originate from one sample sequenced in a study of CD8+ T cells in alopecia areata. RNA extraction was followed by reverse transcription into cDNA, which acted as the sequencing template. Profiled with immunoSEQ multiplex PCR; TCRdb holds only in-frame clones, not every one. The sample records some 31,000 clones, more than 60% being singletons. Sample: NKG2D-low CD8+ T cells sorted from blood. Every receptor here comes from a human donor with alopecia areata.

The chain recombines TRBV27 with TRBJ2-3; D call uncertain. CDR1 and CDR2 (germline): MNHEY, SMNVEV (reference sequence). Deletions cut 6 bases from V and 0 bases from J, with 4 bases between. CDR3 length equals 12 residues. The CDR3 sequence is CASSQSTDTQYF. CDR3 in DNA: TGTGCCAGCAGCCAGAGCACAGATACGCAGTATTTT.

This sequence joins TRBV6-5 and TRBJ2-5; D gene ambiguous. Trimming stripped 2 bases from V and 5 bases from J, with 9 bases between. Germline V CDR1 and CDR2: MNHEY, SVGAGI. CDR3 size: 13 residues. The CDR3 here is CASSYRDEETQYF. DNA of the CDR3: TGTGCCAGCAGTTACAGGGATGAGGAGACCCAGTACTTC.